This is a list of T cell receptor beta chains from one sample in a study of OX40 agonist ivuxolimab in advanced cancers. The data were produced by immunoSEQ multiplex PCR, yet TCRdb's version contains in-frame clones alone and is incomplete. The sample carries roughly 45,000 clones, just over 85% recorded once. The sequences come from CD4+ or CD8+ T cells sorted from blood, collected in a trial of the OX40 agonist ivuxolimab. The receptors stem from an adult with an advanced solid tumor such as melanoma, head and neck, liver or kidney cancer. CDR3s include the opening cysteine and the closing phenylalanine or tryptophan. D genes are given only for firm matches. Size is omitted from some rows. Given values are once, few, many or a class for expanded clones.

v_call	clone_size	d_call	j_call	cdr3_aa	cdr3_nt
TRBV5-1	NA	TRBD1	TRBJ2-7	CASSWGQGASVGEIAAEQYF	TGCGCCAGCAGCTGGGGACAGGGGGCATCCGTAGGGGAGATCGCGGCCGAGCAGTACTTC
TRBV2	NA	NA	TRBJ1-1	CASRNRDTGLNTEAFF	TGTGCCAGCAGAAACCGGGACACCGGTTTGAACACTGAAGCTTTCTTT
TRBV6-6	NA	NA	TRBJ2-7	CASSYLAQREQYF	TGTGCCAGCAGTTACCTGGCTCAGCGCGAGCAGTACTTC
TRBV6-6	NA	NA	TRBJ2-7	CASSYPRDEQYF	TGTGCCAGCAGTTACCCCAGGGACGAGCAGTACTTC
TRBV7-9	NA	NA	TRBJ1-1	CASSLVGGGAFF	TGTGCCAGCAGCTTAGTAGGGGGTGGAGCTTTCTTT
TRBV19	NA	TRBD1	TRBJ1-6	CASSPGQGNSPLHF	TGTGCCAGTAGTCCGGGACAGGGCAATTCACCCCTCCACTTT
TRBV19	NA	TRBD2	TRBJ2-3	CASSTTSGSTDTQYF	TGTGCCAGTAGTACGACTAGCGGTAGCACAGATACGCAGTATTTT
TRBV18	NA	TRBD2	TRBJ2-3	CASSPVAGSTDTQYF	TGTGCCAGCTCACCAGTAGCGGGTAGCACAGATACGCAGTATTTT
TRBV2	NA	TRBD1	TRBJ1-3	CASSDEGGPGNTIYF	TGTGCCAGCAGTGATGAAGGGGGCCCTGGAAACACCATATATTTT
TRBV7-2	NA	NA	TRBJ2-6	CASSAAPIEANVLTF	TGTGCCAGCAGCGCAGCCCCGATCGAGGCCAACGTCCTGACTTTC
TRBV28	NA	TRBD1	TRBJ1-2	CASSPLGTGGYGYTF	TGTGCCAGCAGTCCCCTTGGGACAGGGGGCTATGGCTACACCTTC
TRBV6-6	NA	NA	TRBJ1-6	CASRGGSNSPLHF	TGTGCCAGCAGGGGAGGAAGCAATTCACCCCTCCACTTT
TRBV30	NA	NA	TRBJ2-7	CAWSGPGHEQYF	TGTGCCTGGAGTGGCCCAGGCCACGAGCAGTACTTC
TRBV5-6	NA	NA	TRBJ1-6	CASSLERDNSPLHF	TGTGCCAGCAGCTTGGAACGGGATAATTCACCCCTCCACTTT
TRBV28	NA	NA	TRBJ1-1	CASSLGGKPAAEAFF	TGTGCCAGCAGTCTAGGGGGGAAACCTGCGGCTGAAGCTTTCTTT
TRBV25-1	few	NA	TRBJ1-1	CASSESGRNTEAFF	TGTGCCAGCAGTGAAAGTGGGAGGAACACTGAAGCTTTCTTT
TRBV7-2	NA	NA	TRBJ1-4	CASSLGQGLEKLFF	TGTGCCAGCAGCTTAGGGCAGGGACTAGAAAAACTGTTTTTT
TRBV5-1	NA	NA	TRBJ2-3	CASSLVTDTQYF	TGCGCCAGCAGCTTAGTAACAGATACGCAGTATTTT
TRBV7-2	NA	TRBD1	TRBJ1-1	CASSLRTGGRGTEAFF	TGTGCCAGCAGCTTACGGACAGGGGGCCGAGGAACTGAAGCTTTCTTT
TRBV30	NA	NA	TRBJ1-5	CAWSSYRDRNQPQHF	TGTGCCTGGAGTTCTTACAGGGATCGCAATCAGCCCCAGCATTTT
TRBV11-3	NA	NA	TRBJ2-2	CASRLVAGTGELFF	TGTGCCAGCAGATTAGTCGCGGGGACCGGGGAGCTGTTTTTT
TRBV11-2	once	NA	TRBJ2-1	CASSLVVTGNEQFF	TGTGCCAGCAGCTTAGTTGTGACAGGTAATGAGCAGTTCTTC
TRBV5-1	NA	NA	TRBJ2-7	CASSLQGGDYEQYF	TGCGCCAGCAGCTTGCAAGGAGGTGACTACGAGCAGTACTTC
TRBV30	NA	NA	TRBJ1-6	CAWSVLHSNSPLHF	TGTGCCTGGAGTGTACTTCACAGTAATTCACCCCTCCACTTT
TRBV30	once	TRBD2	TRBJ2-7	CAWSPLAGALVEQYF	TGTGCCTGGAGTCCTCTAGCGGGGGCCCTCGTCGAGCAGTACTTC
TRBV4-3	NA	NA	TRBJ1-3	CASSRTAMGVLSSGNTIYF	TGCGCCAGCAGCCGGACAGCCATGGGGGTCCTTTCATCTGGAAACACCATATATTTT
TRBV28	NA	TRBD1	TRBJ1-5	CASRRQGTMNQPQHF	TGTGCCAGCAGACGACAGGGAACTATGAATCAGCCCCAGCATTTT
TRBV7-2	few	NA	TRBJ1-1	CASSLGLTEAFF	TGTGCCAGCAGCTTAGGACTTACAGAAGCTTTCTTT
TRBV6-6	few	NA	TRBJ1-1	CASSWGGNTEAFF	TGTGCCAGCAGCTGGGGGGGAAACACTGAAGCTTTCTTT
TRBV4-1	NA	NA	TRBJ2-7	CASSHRDTDSYEQYF	TGCGCCAGCAGCCATCGGGACACGGATTCCTACGAGCAGTACTTC
TRBV6-5	NA	TRBD1	TRBJ2-7	CASSPRQGAAYEQYF	TGTGCCAGCAGCCCCAGACAGGGGGCCGCCTACGAGCAGTACTTC
TRBV6-5	NA	NA	TRBJ2-3	CASSWLHASTDTQYF	TGTGCCAGCAGTTGGCTCCATGCCAGCACAGATACGCAGTATTTT
TRBV29-1	few	NA	TRBJ2-7	CSVAAASGYEQYF	TGCAGCGTTGCGGCAGCTTCAGGTTACGAGCAGTACTTC
TRBV5-1	once	NA	TRBJ2-3	CASSLGLEADTQYF	TGCGCCAGCAGCTTGGGACTAGAGGCAGATACGCAGTATTTT
TRBV7-2	NA	TRBD1	TRBJ2-4	CASSRERRTGGKNIQYF	TGTGCCAGCAGCCGAGAAAGAAGAACAGGGGGCAAAAACATTCAGTACTTC
TRBV18	NA	TRBD1	TRBJ1-6	CASSPDRGDNSPLHF	TGTGCCAGCTCACCGGACAGGGGCGATAATTCACCCCTCCACTTT
TRBV7-8	once	NA	TRBJ2-3	CASSVWHYTDTQYF	TGTGCCAGCAGCGTCTGGCATTACACAGATACGCAGTATTTT
TRBV5-1	NA	NA	TRBJ2-7	CASSGGGGNYEQYF	TGCGCCAGCAGCGGGGGAGGAGGGAACTACGAGCAGTACTTC
TRBV27	NA	NA	TRBJ2-1	CASSMRGAGSTYNEQFF	TGTGCCAGCTCTATGAGGGGGGCCGGTTCAACCTACAATGAGCAGTTCTTC
TRBV5-5	NA	NA	TRBJ1-5	CASSKTTGLGEPQHF	TGTGCCAGCAGCAAAACAACAGGGCTCGGGGAGCCCCAGCATTTT
TRBV4-2	NA	NA	TRBJ2-7	CASSQEPGYHYEQYF	TGTGCCAGCAGCCAAGAACCCGGGTATCACTACGAGCAGTACTTC
TRBV18	NA	NA	TRBJ2-1	CASSPPGLPYNEQFF	TGTGCCAGCTCACCACCGGGACTCCCCTACAATGAGCAGTTCTTC
TRBV5-4	NA	NA	TRBJ1-5	CASSLDSNQPQHF	TGTGCCAGCAGCTTGGACAGTAATCAGCCCCAGCATTTT
TRBV7-9	NA	NA	TRBJ1-3	CASSFQGGLSGNTIYF	TGTGCCAGCAGCTTTCAAGGAGGGCTCTCTGGAAACACCATATATTTT
TRBV19	once	TRBD1	TRBJ1-2	CASTGTGIYYGYTF	TGTGCCAGTACCGGGACAGGGATTTACTATGGCTACACCTTC
TRBV7-2	NA	NA	TRBJ1-1	CASTLSMVMGTEAFF	TGTGCCAGCACCCTCTCTATGGTCATGGGGACTGAAGCTTTCTTT
TRBV7-9	NA	NA	TRBJ1-4	CASSQPGLLEKLFF	TGTGCCAGCAGCCAGCCGGGACTTCTCGAAAAACTGTTTTTT
TRBV28	once	NA	TRBJ1-2	CASSLQRWGYTF	TGTGCCAGCAGCTTACAACGGTGGGGCTACACCTTC